A single sample is the source of the 11 T cell receptor beta chains below, sequenced in a study of blood T cell repertoires in COVID-19. Clones were sequenced by immunoSEQ multiplex PCR, and TCRdb holds only the in-frame ones, with some missing. The table includes fewer than 90,000 clones, 55% to 75% detected once. The sequencing sample was made of peripheral blood. Receptors originate from a woman aged 80 or over with acute or convalescent COVID-19.

The chain carries TRBV6-2 or TRBV6-3 and TRBJ1-5; TRBD1 might be the D (5 bases). The length of the CDR3 is 14 residues. From germline, CDR1 is MNHEY and CDR2 SVGEGT. V was trimmed by 6 bases and J by 3 bases, leaving 12 bases between them. This CDR3 reads CASSSPGLNQPQHF. The DNA of the CDR3 is TGTGCCAGCAGCTCACCGGGACTCAATCAGCCCCAGCATTTT.

Concerning this clone: At the DNA level, this CDR3 is encoded by other sequences in the same sample as well. This chain's CDR3 is CASSEYQEGTEAFF. DNA of the CDR3: TGTGCCAGCAGTGAATATCAGGAGGGTACCGAAGCTTTCTTT. This chain links TRBV25-1 with TRBJ1-1, with D unresolved. CDR1 and CDR2 from the germline V gene are MGHDK and SYGVNS. This CDR3 has 14 amino acids. With 0 bases removed from V and 8 bases from J, the gap between germline ends came to 13 bases.

At least ten counts were recorded for this clone. The CDR3 coding sequence is TGTGCCAGCAGCCAAGTGACAGGGTCGGGTTCACCCCTCCACTTT. Its protein product is CASSQVTGSGSPLHF. The chain carries TRBV4-2 and TRBJ1-6, with 7 bases fitting TRBD1. Germline values: CDR1 LGHNA, CDR2 YNFKEQ. V gave up 1 base and J gave up 9 bases; unmatched junction bases: 6. This CDR3 is 15 amino acids long.

This sequence joins TRBV4-2 and TRBJ2-1, with 11 bases fitting TRBD1. Per the germline V gene, CDR1 is LGHNA and CDR2 is YNFKEQ. The CDR3 runs 19 residues. J was trimmed by 8 bases and V by 4 bases; bases with no gene match: 19. The CDR3 DNA follows: TGTGCCAGCAGCCCCCGCACCGCTGGACAGGGGGCGGCGGACGATGAGCAGTTCTTC. Amino acids: CASSPRTAGQGAADDEQFF.

This chain's CDR3 is CASSLGVGQGTQYF. The CDR3 DNA reads as TGTGCCAGCAGCTTAGGTGTGGGCCAGGGGACCCAGTACTTC. This rearrangement joins TRBV7-6 to TRBJ2-5; D perhaps matches TRBD1 (5 bases). The CDR3 is 14 residues long. With 1 base removed from V and 7 bases from J, the gap between germline ends came to 13 bases. The germline V gene encodes CDR1 SGHVS and CDR2 FNYEAQ.

As for this clone: A junction boundary mismatches the germline segment, possibly from a read error. V and J are TRBV19 and TRBJ2-7; TRBD1 agrees at 7 bases. Germline values: CDR1 LNHDA, CDR2 SQIVND (reference sequence). This CDR3 is 13 amino acids long. The CDR3 protein is CASSSANRGCCGF. DNA of the CDR3: TGTGCCAGTAGTTCAGCCAACAGGGGCTGTTGTGGCTTC.

Notes on this clone: The same CDR3 also results from other DNA sequences found in this sample. V and J are TRBV12-3 or TRBV12-4 and TRBJ2-7; D perhaps matches TRBD2 (5 bases). This CDR3 has 11 amino acids. The V gene lost 5 bases and the J gene lost 4 bases, with 6 bases spanning the gap. The DNA of the CDR3 is TGTGCCAGCAGTCGAGGGTACGAGCAGTACTTC. It translates to CASSRGYEQYF.

The chain carries TRBV10-3 and TRBJ1-5; 9 bases line up with TRBD1. Germline V gene lookup returns CDR1 ENHRY and CDR2 SYGVKD. Trimming removed 6 bases from V and 4 bases from J; junction bases left unmatched: 4. This CDR3 has 14 residues. The CDR3 DNA sequence: TGTGCCATCAGCGAGACAGGGGGGAATCAGCCCCAGCATTTT. It translates to CAISETGGNQPQHF.

This clone was seen once. This chain joins TRBV10-3 and TRBJ1-2; 10 bases line up with TRBD1. From germline, CDR1 is ENHRY and CDR2 SYGVKD. The CDR3 has 16 residues. V dropped 6 bases and J dropped 0; count of bases not matched to a gene: 7. The CDR3 nucleotides are TGTGCCATCAGACCGGGACAGGGGATAGCTAACTATGGCTACACCTTC. It yields the protein CAIRPGQGIANYGYTF.

The gene calls are TRBV9 and TRBJ2-1, with D possibly being TRBD2 (6 bases). Trimming took off 0 bases at V and 7 bases at J, with 11 bases between the two ends. This CDR3 has 14 residues. Germline lookup yields CDR1 SGDLS and CDR2 YYNGEE. Here the CDR3 reads CASSVEEGSNEQFF. CDR3 coding DNA: TGTGCCAGCAGCGTAGAGGAGGGATCTAATGAGCAGTTCTTC.

This chain links TRBV18 with TRBJ1-2; 8 bases line up with TRBD1. The length of the CDR3 is 16 residues. V lost 3 bases, J lost 3 bases, and 9 bases stayed unmatched. The germline gives CDR1 KGHSH, CDR2 LQKENI. The CDR3 nucleotides read TGTGCCAGCTCACCCAGGGGGGACAGGTACTACTATGGCTACACCTTC. Translation: CASSPRGDRYYYGYTF.